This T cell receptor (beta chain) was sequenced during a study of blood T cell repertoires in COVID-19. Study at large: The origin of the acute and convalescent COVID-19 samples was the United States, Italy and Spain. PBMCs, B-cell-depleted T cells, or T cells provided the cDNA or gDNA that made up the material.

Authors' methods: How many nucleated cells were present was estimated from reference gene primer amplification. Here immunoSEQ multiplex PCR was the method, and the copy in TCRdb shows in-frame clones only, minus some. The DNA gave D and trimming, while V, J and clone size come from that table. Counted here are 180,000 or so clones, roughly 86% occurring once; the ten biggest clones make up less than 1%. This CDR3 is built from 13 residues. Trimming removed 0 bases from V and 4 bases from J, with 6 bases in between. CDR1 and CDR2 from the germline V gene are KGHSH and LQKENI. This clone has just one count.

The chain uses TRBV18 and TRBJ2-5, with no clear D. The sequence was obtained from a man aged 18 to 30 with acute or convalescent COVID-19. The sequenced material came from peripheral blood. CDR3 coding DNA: TGTGCCAGCTCACCACCGCTAGGAGAGACCCAGTACTTC. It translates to CASSPPLGETQYF.